This T cell receptor (beta chain) derives from a study of T cells after yellow fever vaccination. TCRdb re-called the 5' RACE reads through MiXCR, storing one row per CDR3 protein. The sample lists 250,000 to 400,000 distinct CDR3 sequences, about 4% occurring once. The V gene lost 5 bases and the J gene lost 8 bases, with 9 bases spanning the gap. Germline CDR1 SEHNR, CDR2 FQNEAQ (reference sequence). CDR3 size: 12 residues. This clonotype came up a few times. The chain couples TRBV7-9 to TRBJ1-4; D uncertain. The sample was PBMCs, taken 5 days after the yellow fever booster vaccination. This TCR was sampled from a man between 18 and 35 years old who received the YFV17D yellow fever vaccine. The CDR3 here is CASSQHAEKLFF. DNA of the CDR3: TGTGCCAGCAGCCAACACGCGGAAAAACTGTTTTTT. The full variable domain, its missing parts supplied by reference TRBV7-9 and TRBJ1-4, is DTGVSQNPRHKITKRGQNVTFRCDPISEHNRLYWYRQTLGQGPEFLTYFQNEAQLEKSRLLSDRFSAERPKGSFSTLEIQRTEQGDSAMYLCASSQHAEKLFFGSGTQLSVL.